This TCR beta chain was sequenced for a study of shared clonotypes between healthy human individuals. Across the study: The people who gave samples were two women and a few men aged 18 to 49.

Germline V gene data show CDR1 as MNHEY and CDR2 as SVGAGI. The CDR3 runs to 14 residues. The trim removed 2 bases at V and 5 bases at J, leaving 5 bases unmatched. Assay runs were performed at deep level. Generated by immunoSEQ multiplex PCR, the TCRdb table keeps only in-frame clones and is missing some. The sample holds some 2,100,000 clones, 95% seen once. A word on this clone: Its specificity is unknown.

The study's findings and limits: Naive subsets generally exceeded memory subsets in estimated richness.

Sequenced material: naive CD4+ T cells sorted from blood. Described subset: CD45RA+ positively selected. The J gene is TRBJ1-1, the V gene TRBV6-5, with 7 bases fitting TRBD1. The sequence came from a young man in good health. The CDR3 is CASSYGQGVTEAFF. The CDR3 DNA sequence: TGTGCCAGCAGTTACGGGCAGGGGGTGACTGAAGCTTTCTTT.